The 8 T cell receptor beta chains listed next were all sequenced from one sample in a study of blood T cell repertoires in COVID-19. The data were produced by immunoSEQ multiplex PCR, yet TCRdb's version contains in-frame clones alone and is incomplete. The data show about 250,000 clones, with about 87% seen just once and 2.6% held by the top ten. Sequencing used PBMCs or T cells enriched from blood (not recorded which). All receptors derive from a woman aged 30 to 39 with acute COVID-19.

The chain uses TRBV9 and TRBJ2-3, with 8 bases lining up with TRBD2. The CDR3 runs 16 residues. Looked up from germline, CDR1 is SGDLS and CDR2 is YYNGEE. V shed 1 base and J 0 bases; nucleotides not matched to a gene: 4. The DNA for the CDR3 is TGTGCCAGCAGCGTATGGGCGGGGGGAAGCACAGATACGCAGTATTTT. Amino acids: CASSVWAGGSTDTQYF.

This clone occurred once. V is TRBV11-2 and J is TRBJ1-2; D unclear. Trimming removed 1 base from V and 5 bases from J, with 5 bases in between. Germline loops: CDR1 SGHAT, CDR2 FQNNGV. The CDR3 sequence is 12 residues long. In DNA form, the CDR3 reads TGTGCCAGCAGCTTAGGAACTTATGGCTACACCTTC. It specifies CASSLGTYGYTF.

This chain joins TRBV16 and TRBJ2-5; perhaps TRBD2 as D (7 bases). CDR1 and CDR2 from the germline V gene are KGHSY and FQNENV. V was clipped by 4 bases and J by 5 bases, with 17 bases between them. This CDR3 has 15 residues. CDR3 sequence (DNA): TGTGCCAGCAGCCTTTCGACCGGGGGGCTGGAGACCCAGTACTTC. Residues: CASSLSTGGLETQYF.

This clone was counted a few times. This rearrangement joins TRBV12-3 or TRBV12-4 to TRBJ1-1, with D perhaps TRBD1 (6 bases). This CDR3 has 11 residues. The V end was cut by 6 bases, the J end by 6 bases, with 8 bases between. This CDR3 reads CASSNRAEAFF. In DNA form, the CDR3 reads TGTGCCAGCAGCAACAGGGCTGAAGCTTTCTTT.

Note on this clone: One end of the junction fails to match germline, which may point to a read error. The chain employs TRBV7-7 and TRBJ2-1; 7 bases are shared with TRBD1. This CDR3 region has 15 residues. Per germline, CDR1 SSHAT and CDR2 FNYEAQ (reference sequence). CDR3 in amino acids: CASSPVGGRYNEQFF. In DNA, the CDR3 is TGTGCTAGCAGTCCCGTAGGGGGCCGATACAATGAGCAGTTCTTC.

This clone occurred once. At one end, the junction sequence differs from germline, possibly due to a read error. This chain uses TRBV27 with TRBJ1-1; possible D gene TRBD1, 6 bases. The CDR3 spans 16 residues. CDR1 is MNHEY and CDR2 is SMNVEV in the germline V gene (reference sequence). The CDR3 spells CASSLSLGATRTEAFF. CDR3 DNA sequence: TGTGCCAGCAGTCTATCCTTGGGGGCTACGCGCACTGAAGCTTTCTTT.

The chain employs TRBV7-9 and TRBJ1-2; D not resolved. CDR3 length: 15 residues. From germline, CDR1 is SEHNR and CDR2 FQNEAQ (reference sequence). Trimming pared 1 base from V and 8 bases from J, leaving 17 bases between. Here the CDR3 reads CASSLELSGQRGYTF. For the CDR3, the DNA is TGTGCCAGCAGCTTAGAGCTGTCAGGCCAACGGGGCTACACCTTC.

The rearrangement uses TRBV6-4 and TRBJ2-3; 9 nucleotides line up with TRBD1. This CDR3 spans 15 amino acids. The germline gives CDR1 MRHNA, CDR2 SNTAGT. The V and J ends lost 3 bases and 2 bases, in that order; junction bases with no gene match: 3. CDR3 DNA: TGTGCCAGCAGTGAGGGACAGGGAACCACAGATACGCAGTATTTT. It codes for CASSEGQGTTDTQYF.